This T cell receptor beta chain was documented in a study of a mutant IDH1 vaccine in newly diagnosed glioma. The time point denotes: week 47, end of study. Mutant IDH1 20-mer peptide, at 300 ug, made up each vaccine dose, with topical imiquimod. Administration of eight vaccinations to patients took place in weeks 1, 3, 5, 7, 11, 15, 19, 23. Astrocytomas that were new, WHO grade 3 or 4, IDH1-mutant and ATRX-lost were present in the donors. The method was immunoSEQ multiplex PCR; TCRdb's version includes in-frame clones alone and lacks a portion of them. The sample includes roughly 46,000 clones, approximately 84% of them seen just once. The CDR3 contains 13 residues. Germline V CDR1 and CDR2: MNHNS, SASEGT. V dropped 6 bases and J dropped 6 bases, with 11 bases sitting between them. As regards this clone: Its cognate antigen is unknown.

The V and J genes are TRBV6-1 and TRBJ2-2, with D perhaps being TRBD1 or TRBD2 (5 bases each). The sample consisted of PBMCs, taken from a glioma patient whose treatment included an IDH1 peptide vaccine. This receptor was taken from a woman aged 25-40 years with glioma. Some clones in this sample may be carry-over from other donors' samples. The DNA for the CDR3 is TGTGCCAGCAGCAAGGGACCTTCCGGGGAGCTGTTTTTT. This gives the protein CASSKGPSGELFF.